This paragraph reports one T cell receptor beta chain. Its target is unknown. This entry comes from a study of shared clonotypes between healthy human individuals. For the study at large: In total, the donors were a couple of women and a few men aged 18 to 49.

Researchers ran the assay at a deep level. Method: immunoSEQ multiplex PCR; TCRdb's copy keeps in-frame clones and lacks some. The sample shows about 2 million clones, about 94% of them seen only once. Terminally differentiated effector memory CD45RA+ cells were left out of the naive CD8 fraction, which was CD45RO-negative and positively selected for CCR7. The healthy adult donors were HIV-negative and reported no recent acute infections or vaccinations. Findings of the study overall: Naive subsets tended to show greater estimated richness than memory subsets.

The V end was cut by 7 bases, the J end by 5 bases, with 20 bases between. The length of the CDR3 is 15 residues. The germline V gene has CDR1 MDHEN and CDR2 SYDVKM. This TCR derives from a man between 18 and 29 years old in good health. The J gene is TRBJ1-1, the V gene TRBV28, with D tentatively TRBD1 (5 bases). The sample comprised naive CD8+ T cells sorted from blood. This chain's CDR3 is CASTPGGGEWTEAFF. CDR3 bases: TGTGCCAGCACCCCCGGCGGGGGAGAGTGGACTGAAGCTTTCTTT.